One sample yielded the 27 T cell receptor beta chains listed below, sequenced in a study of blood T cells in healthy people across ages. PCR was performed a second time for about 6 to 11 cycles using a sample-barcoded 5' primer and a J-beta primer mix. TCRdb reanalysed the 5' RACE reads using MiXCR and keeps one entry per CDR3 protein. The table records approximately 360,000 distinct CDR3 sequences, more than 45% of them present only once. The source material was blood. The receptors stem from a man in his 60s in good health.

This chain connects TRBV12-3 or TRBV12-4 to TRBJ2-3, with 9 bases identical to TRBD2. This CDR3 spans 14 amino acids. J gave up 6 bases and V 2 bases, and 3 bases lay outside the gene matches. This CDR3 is CASSLIAGADTQYF. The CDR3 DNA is TGTGCCAGCAGTTTAATAGCGGGGGCGGATACGCAGTATTTT.

DNA for the CDR3: TGCAGTGCTAGAGATCCTTGGGGGGAAGGGTCTAACAATGAGCAGTTCTTC. Its protein product is CSARDPWGEGSNNEQFF. V is TRBV20-1 and J is TRBJ2-1, with D perhaps TRBD2 (6 bases). This CDR3 comprises 17 residues. Germline V lookup: CDR1 DFQATT, CDR2 SNEGSKA (reference sequence). V was pared by 0 bases and J by 5 bases, with 20 bases between.

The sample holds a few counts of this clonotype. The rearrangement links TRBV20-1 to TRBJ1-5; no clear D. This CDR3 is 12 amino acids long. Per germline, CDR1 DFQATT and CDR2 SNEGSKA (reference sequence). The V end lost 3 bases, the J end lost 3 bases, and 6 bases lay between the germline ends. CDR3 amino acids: CSASATNQPQHF. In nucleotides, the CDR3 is TGCAGTGCTAGCGCCACCAATCAGCCCCAGCATTTT.

CDR3 sequence (DNA): TGTGCCAGCAGTTTTTCCCCGAACACTGAAGCTTTCTTT. Its translation: CASSFSPNTEAFF. This sequence joins TRBV28 and TRBJ1-1, with unresolved D. The germline V gene encodes CDR1 MDHEN and CDR2 SYDVKM. Trimming took 3 bases from V and 1 from J, leaving 6 bases between them. This CDR3 is 13 amino acids long.

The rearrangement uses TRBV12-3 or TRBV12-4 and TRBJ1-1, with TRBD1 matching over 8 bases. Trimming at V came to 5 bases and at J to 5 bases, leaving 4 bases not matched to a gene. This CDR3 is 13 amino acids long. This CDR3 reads CASSRTGKTEAFF. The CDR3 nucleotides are TGTGCCAGCAGTCGGACAGGGAAAACTGAAGCTTTCTTT.

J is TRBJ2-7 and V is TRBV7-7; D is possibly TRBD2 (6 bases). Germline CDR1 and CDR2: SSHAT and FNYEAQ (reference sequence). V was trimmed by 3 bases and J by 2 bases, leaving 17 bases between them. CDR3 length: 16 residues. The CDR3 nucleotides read TGTGCCAGCAGCTTCAACGCGGGTTGCGGGACCTACGAGCAGTACTTC. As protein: CASSFNAGCGTYEQYF.

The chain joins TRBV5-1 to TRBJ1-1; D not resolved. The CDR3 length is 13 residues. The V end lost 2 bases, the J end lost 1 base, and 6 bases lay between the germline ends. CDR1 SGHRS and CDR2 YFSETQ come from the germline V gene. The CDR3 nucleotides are TGCGCCAGCAGCTTTTCACAGAACACTGAAGCTTTCTTT. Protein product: CASSFSQNTEAFF.

The CDR3 reads CSVRPATLNYGYTF. The CDR3 region has the DNA TGCAGTGTCAGACCGGCTACTTTAAACTATGGCTACACCTTC. V usage is TRBV20-1 and J usage is TRBJ1-2; D call uncertain. The CDR3 sequence is 14 residues long. Trimming shortened V by 7 bases and J by 2 bases, and 17 bases separated the two germline ends. Germline CDR1 and CDR2: DFQATT and SNEGSKA (reference sequence).

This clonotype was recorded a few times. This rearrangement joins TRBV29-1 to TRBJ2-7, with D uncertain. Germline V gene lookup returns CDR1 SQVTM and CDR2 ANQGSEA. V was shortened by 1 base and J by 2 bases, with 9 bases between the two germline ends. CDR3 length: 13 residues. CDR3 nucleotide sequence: TGCAGCGTTGAAGGGCAGACAACCTACGAGCAGTACTTC. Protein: CSVEGQTTYEQYF.

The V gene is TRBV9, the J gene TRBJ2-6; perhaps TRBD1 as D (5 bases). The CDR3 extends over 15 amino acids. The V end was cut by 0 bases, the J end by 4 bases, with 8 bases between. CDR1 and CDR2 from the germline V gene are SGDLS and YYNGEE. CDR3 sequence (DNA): TGTGCCAGCAGCGTAGTAGGGGAAGGGGCCAACGTCCTGACTTTC. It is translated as CASSVVGEGANVLTF.

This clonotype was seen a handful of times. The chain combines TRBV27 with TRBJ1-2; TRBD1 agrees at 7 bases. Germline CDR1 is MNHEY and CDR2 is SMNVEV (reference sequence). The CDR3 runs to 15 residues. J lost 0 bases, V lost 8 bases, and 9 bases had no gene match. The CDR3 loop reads CASRKQGTPNYGYTF. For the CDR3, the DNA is TGTGCCAGCCGTAAACAGGGGACCCCTAACTATGGCTACACCTTC.

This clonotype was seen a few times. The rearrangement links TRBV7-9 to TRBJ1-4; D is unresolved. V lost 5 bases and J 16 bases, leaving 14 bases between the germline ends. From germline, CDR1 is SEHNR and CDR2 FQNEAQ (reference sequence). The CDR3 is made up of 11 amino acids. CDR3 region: CASSTGLEQFF. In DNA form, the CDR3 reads TGTGCCAGCAGCACCGGGCTTGAGCAGTTTTTT.

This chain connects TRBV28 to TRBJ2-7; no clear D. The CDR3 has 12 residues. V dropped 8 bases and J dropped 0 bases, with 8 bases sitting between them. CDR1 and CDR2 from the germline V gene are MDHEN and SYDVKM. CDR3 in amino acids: CASGQPSYEQYF. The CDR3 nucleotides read TGTGCCAGCGGGCAGCCCTCCTACGAGCAGTACTTC. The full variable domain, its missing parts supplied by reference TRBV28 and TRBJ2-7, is DVKVTQSSRYLVKRTGEKVFLECVQDMDHENMFWYRQDPGLGLRLIYFSYDVKMKEKGDIPEGYSVSREKKERFSLILESASTNQTSMYLCASGQPSYEQYFGPGTRLTVT.

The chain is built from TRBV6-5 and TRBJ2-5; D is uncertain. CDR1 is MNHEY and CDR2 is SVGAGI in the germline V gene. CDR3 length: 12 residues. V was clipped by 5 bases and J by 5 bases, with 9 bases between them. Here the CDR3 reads CASSDKGETQYF. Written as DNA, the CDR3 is TGTGCCAGCAGTGATAAAGGGGAGACCCAGTACTTC.

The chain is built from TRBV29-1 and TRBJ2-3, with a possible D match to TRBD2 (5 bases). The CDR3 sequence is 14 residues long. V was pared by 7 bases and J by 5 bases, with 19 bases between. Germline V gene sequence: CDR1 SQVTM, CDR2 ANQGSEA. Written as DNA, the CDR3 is TGCAGCGCCTATCGCGGAGGCCGGGTAGATACGCAGTATTTT. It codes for CSAYRGGRVDTQYF.

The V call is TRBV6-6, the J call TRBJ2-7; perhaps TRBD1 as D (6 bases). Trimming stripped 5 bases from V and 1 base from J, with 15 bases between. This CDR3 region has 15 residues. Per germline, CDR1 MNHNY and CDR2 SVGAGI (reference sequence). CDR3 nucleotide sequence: TGTGCCAGCAGTCCAAAACCGACAGGTTCCTACGAGCAGTACTTC. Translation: CASSPKPTGSYEQYF.

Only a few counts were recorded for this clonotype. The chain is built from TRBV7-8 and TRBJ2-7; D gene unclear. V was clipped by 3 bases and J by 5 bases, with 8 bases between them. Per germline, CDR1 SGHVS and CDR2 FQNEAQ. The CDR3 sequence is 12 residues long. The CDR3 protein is CASSFISNEQYF. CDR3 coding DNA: TGTGCCAGCAGCTTTATTTCTAACGAGCAGTACTTC.

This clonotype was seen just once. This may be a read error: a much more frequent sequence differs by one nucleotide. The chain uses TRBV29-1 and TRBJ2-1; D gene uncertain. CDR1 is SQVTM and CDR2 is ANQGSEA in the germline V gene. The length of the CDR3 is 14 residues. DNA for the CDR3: TGCTGCGTTGATGCCCACGGTGGTCGCGATGAGCAGTTCTTC. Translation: CCVDAHGGRDEQFF.

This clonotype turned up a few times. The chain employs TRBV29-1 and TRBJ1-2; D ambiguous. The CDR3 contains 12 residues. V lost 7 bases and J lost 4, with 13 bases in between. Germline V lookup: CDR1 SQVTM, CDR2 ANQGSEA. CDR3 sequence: CSGGLPGYGYTF. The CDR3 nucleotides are TGCAGCGGCGGTCTTCCGGGCTATGGCTACACCTTC.

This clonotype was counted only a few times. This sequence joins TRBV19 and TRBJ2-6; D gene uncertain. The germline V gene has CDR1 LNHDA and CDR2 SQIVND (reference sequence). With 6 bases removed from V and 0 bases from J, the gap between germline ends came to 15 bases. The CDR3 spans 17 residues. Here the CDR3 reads CASSRKGTHSGANVLTF. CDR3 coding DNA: TGTGCCAGTAGCCGGAAAGGCACTCACTCTGGGGCCAACGTCCTGACTTTC.

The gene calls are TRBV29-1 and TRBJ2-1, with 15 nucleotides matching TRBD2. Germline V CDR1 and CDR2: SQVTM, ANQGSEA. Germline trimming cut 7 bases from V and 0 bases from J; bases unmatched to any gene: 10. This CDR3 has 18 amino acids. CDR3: CSGKGGLAGGGSYNEQFF. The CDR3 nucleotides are TGCAGCGGGAAAGGGGGACTAGCGGGGGGTGGCTCCTACAATGAGCAGTTCTTC.

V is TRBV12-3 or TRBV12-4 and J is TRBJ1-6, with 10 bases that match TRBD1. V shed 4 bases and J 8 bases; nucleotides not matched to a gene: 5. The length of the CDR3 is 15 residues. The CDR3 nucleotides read TGTGCCAGCAGTTCGGGACAGGGGATCGATTCACCCCTCCACTTT. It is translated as CASSSGQGIDSPLHF.

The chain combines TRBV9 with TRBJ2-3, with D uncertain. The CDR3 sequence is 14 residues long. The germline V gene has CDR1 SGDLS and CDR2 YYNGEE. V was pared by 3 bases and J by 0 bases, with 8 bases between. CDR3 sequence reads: CASSGRHSTDTQYF. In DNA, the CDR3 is TGTGCCAGCAGCGGACGGCATAGCACAGATACGCAGTATTTT.

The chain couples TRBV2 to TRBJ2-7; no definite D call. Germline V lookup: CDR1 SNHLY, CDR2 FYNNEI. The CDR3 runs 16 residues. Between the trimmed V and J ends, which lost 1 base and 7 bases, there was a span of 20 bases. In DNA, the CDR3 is TGTGCCAGCAGTGAAGGGCAGGACCTGGGCGGTGATGAGCAGTACTTC. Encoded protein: CASSEGQDLGGDEQYF.

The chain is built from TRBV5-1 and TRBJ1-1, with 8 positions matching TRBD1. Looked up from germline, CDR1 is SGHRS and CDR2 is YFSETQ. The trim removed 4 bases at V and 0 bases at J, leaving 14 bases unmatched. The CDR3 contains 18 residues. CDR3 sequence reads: CASSQSPGTGFMNTEAFF. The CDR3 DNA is TGCGCCAGCAGCCAGTCGCCCGGGACAGGCTTCATGAACACTGAAGCTTTCTTT.

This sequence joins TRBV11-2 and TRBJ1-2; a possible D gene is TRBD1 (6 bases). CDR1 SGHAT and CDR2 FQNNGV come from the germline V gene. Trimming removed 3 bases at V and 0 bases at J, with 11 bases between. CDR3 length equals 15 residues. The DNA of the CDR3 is TGTGCCAGCAGCTTGGGGGGGCTTCCTAACTATGGCTACACCTTC. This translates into CASSLGGLPNYGYTF.

CDR3 nucleotide sequence: TGCGCCAGCAGCTTGGATACTAGCGGGGGGGGTGAGCAGTTCTTC. Protein product: CASSLDTSGGGEQFF. The V and J genes are TRBV5-1 and TRBJ2-1; 13 bases match TRBD2. This CDR3 contains 15 residues. The germline CDR1 and CDR2 sequences are SGHRS and YFSETQ. The V segment lost 0 bases and the J segment 9 bases; nucleotides outside the gene matches: 3.